Given below is one T cell receptor beta chain in context. This specimen belongs to a study of cytomegalovirus exposure and HLA in healthy donors. Germline-derived CDR1 and CDR2 are SNHLY and FYNNEI. The V end was cut by 0 bases, the J end by 4 bases, with 13 bases between. This CDR3 comprises 15 residues. TCRdb keeps only in-frame clones here, not all; method: immunoSEQ multiplex PCR. The sample lists 150,000 to 200,000 clones, around 81% seen once, with 2.5% to 3% in the top ten. Sequencing was performed on PBMCs. The sequence came from a young woman in good health and CMV-seropositive. V usage is TRBV2 and J usage is TRBJ2-7; D remains ambiguous. The CDR3 DNA reads TGTGCCAGCAGTGAAGCGCCAGGTAGTAAGTACGAGCAGTACTTC. This translates into CASSEAPGSKYEQYF.